Listed below are T cell receptor beta chains from one sample, sequenced in a study of OX40 agonist ivuxolimab in advanced cancers. Generated by immunoSEQ multiplex PCR, the TCRdb table keeps only in-frame clones and is missing some. The sample contains under 100,000 clones, 91% of which appear only once. The sample was CD4+ or CD8+ T cells sorted from blood, taken in a trial of the OX40 agonist ivuxolimab. The source of these receptors is an adult with an advanced solid tumor such as melanoma, head and neck, liver or kidney cancer. Each CDR3 is given with its conserved first and last residue. A D gene is named only where the DNA matches it firmly. Clone size is stated in some rows and not others, as once, few, many or a class when expanded.

V: TRBV7-2; D: .; J: TRBJ1-2; size: .; CDR3: CASSLGRNYGYTF; DNA: TGTGCCAGCAGCTTAGGACGGAACTATGGCTACACCTTC
V: TRBV29-1; D: .; J: TRBJ2-2; size: .; CDR3: CSGIGQTTPGELFF; DNA: TGCAGCGGGATAGGACAGACAACGCCCGGGGAGCTGTTTTTT
V: TRBV5-1; D: TRBD1; J: TRBJ1-1; size: .; CDR3: CASSGPGQGANTEAFF; DNA: TGCGCCAGCAGCGGGCCGGGGCAGGGGGCGAACACTGAAGCTTTCTTT
V: TRBV15; D: .; J: TRBJ2-1; size: .; CDR3: CATSRGSVEFF; DNA: TGTGCCACCAGCAGAGGTAGTGTGGAGTTCTTC
V: TRBV5-8; D: TRBD2; J: TRBJ2-1; size: .; CDR3: CASSPFGAGGGNEQFF; DNA: TGTGCCAGCAGCCCTTTTGGAGCGGGAGGGGGCAATGAGCAGTTCTTC
V: TRBV10-1; D: TRBD1; J: TRBJ2-7; size: .; CDR3: CATAPRTGGSYEQYF; DNA: TGCGCCACCGCACCCCGGACAGGGGGGTCCTACGAGCAGTACTTC
V: TRBV7-2; D: TRBD2; J: TRBJ2-7; size: once; CDR3: CASSSYVSGRVDF; DNA: TGTGCCAGCAGCTCCTACGTGAGCGGGAGGGTGGACTTC
V: TRBV28; D: .; J: TRBJ2-1; size: few; CDR3: CASSYRLGEFNNEQFF; DNA: TGTGCCAGCAGTTATCGTCTCGGAGAGTTTAACAATGAGCAGTTCTTC
V: TRBV2; D: TRBD1; J: TRBJ2-7; size: few; CDR3: CASNPRTGRYEQYF; DNA: TGTGCCAGCAATCCTAGGACAGGGCGGTACGAGCAGTACTTC
V: TRBV28; D: .; J: TRBJ2-7; size: .; CDR3: CASSLTYEQYF; DNA: TGTGCCAGCAGTTTGACCTACGAGCAGTACTTC
V: TRBV19; D: .; J: TRBJ2-3; size: .; CDR3: CASSIAQQGTDTQYF; DNA: TGTGCCAGTAGTATCGCCCAACAGGGCACAGATACGCAGTATTTT
V: TRBV11-1; D: .; J: TRBJ2-7; size: .; CDR3: CASSMTSPEQYF; DNA: TGTGCCAGCAGCATGACGAGCCCCGAGCAGTACTTC
V: TRBV28; D: .; J: TRBJ1-2; size: .; CDR3: CASSPQADNYGYTF; DNA: TGTGCCAGCAGCCCCCAGGCTGATAACTATGGCTACACCTTC
V: TRBV30; D: TRBD2; J: TRBJ2-7; size: .; CDR3: CAWSVGGEGGQYF; DNA: TGTGCCTGGAGTGTCGGAGGGGAGGGTGGGCAGTACTTC
V: TRBV5-1; D: TRBD1; J: TRBJ2-7; size: once; CDR3: CASSSGTGPYEQYF; DNA: TGCGCCAGCAGCTCCGGGACAGGGCCCTACGAGCAGTACTTC
V: TRBV29-1; D: .; J: TRBJ2-7; size: .; CDR3: CSVEGPGGTYEQYF; DNA: TGCAGCGTTGAAGGGCCAGGCGGTACCTACGAGCAGTACTTC
V: TRBV28; D: TRBD1; J: TRBJ2-7; size: .; CDR3: CASSLGTEGLEQYF; DNA: TGTGCCAGCAGTTTGGGGACAGAGGGGCTCGAGCAGTACTTC
V: TRBV7-2; D: TRBD1; J: TRBJ1-2; size: .; CDR3: CASSSGTGHGYTF; DNA: TGTGCCAGCAGTTCCGGGACAGGGCATGGCTACACCTTC
V: TRBV7-9; D: .; J: TRBJ1-1; size: .; CDR3: CASSFRQAGTEAFF; DNA: TGTGCCAGCAGCTTTAGACAGGCTGGGACTGAAGCTTTCTTT
V: TRBV6-5; D: .; J: TRBJ2-7; size: .; CDR3: CASSYVGGYEQYF; DNA: TGTGCCAGCAGTTACGTCGGGGGTTACGAGCAGTACTTC
V: TRBV5-1; D: TRBD1; J: TRBJ2-1; size: .; CDR3: CASSHGTGTYNEQFF; DNA: TGCGCCAGCAGCCATGGGACAGGAACCTACAATGAGCAGTTCTTC
V: TRBV30; D: .; J: TRBJ2-5; size: .; CDR3: CAWSVDWGETQYF; DNA: TGTGCCTGGAGTGTAGATTGGGGCGAGACCCAGTACTTC
V: TRBV27; D: .; J: TRBJ1-2; size: .; CDR3: CASRQGNNYGYTF; DNA: TGTGCCAGCAGACAGGGTAATAACTATGGCTACACCTTC
V: TRBV4-1; D: .; J: TRBJ2-1; size: few; CDR3: CASSQDGAGRFLFF; DNA: TGCGCCAGCAGCCAAGATGGGGCGGGTCGGTTTCTGTTCTTC
V: TRBV15; D: .; J: TRBJ1-4; size: .; CDR3: CATETDRSQGEKLFF; DNA: TGTGCCACTGAAACGGACAGAAGTCAAGGGGAAAAACTGTTTTTT
V: TRBV28; D: TRBD2; J: TRBJ2-5; size: .; CDR3: CASSPAGRRAQETQYF; DNA: TGTGCCAGCAGTCCCGCCGGGAGGAGGGCCCAAGAGACCCAGTACTTC
V: TRBV6-1; D: TRBD2; J: TRBJ2-5; size: .; CDR3: CASSTSGSVKETQYF; DNA: TGTGCCAGCAGTACTAGCGGGAGTGTCAAAGAGACCCAGTACTTC
V: TRBV25-1; D: .; J: TRBJ1-5; size: few; CDR3: CASSESGFNQPQHF; DNA: TGTGCCAGCAGTGAATCAGGATTCAATCAGCCCCAGCATTTT
V: TRBV19; D: TRBD2; J: TRBJ2-3; size: .; CDR3: CASRLGGLAGDTQYF; DNA: TGTGCCAGTAGACTAGGCGGACTAGCGGGAGATACGCAGTATTTT
V: TRBV7-2; D: TRBD1; J: TRBJ1-2; size: .; CDR3: CASSSFQGENGYTF; DNA: TGTGCCAGCAGCTCTTTCCAGGGGGAGAACGGCTACACCTTC
V: TRBV9; D: TRBD2; J: TRBJ2-3; size: .; CDR3: CASSVAGLAGGTQYF; DNA: TGTGCCAGCAGCGTCGCAGGGCTAGCGGGAGGCACGCAGTATTTT
V: TRBV7-2; D: TRBD2; J: TRBJ2-1; size: .; CDR3: CASTPVAGVSNEQFF; DNA: TGTGCCAGCACCCCTGTAGCGGGAGTTTCCAATGAGCAGTTCTTC
V: TRBV7-2; D: .; J: TRBJ2-7; size: .; CDR3: CASSLVFYEQYF; DNA: TGTGCCAGCAGCTTAGTCTTCTACGAGCAGTACTTC
V: TRBV2; D: TRBD2; J: TRBJ2-7; size: .; CDR3: CASSTGTTYEQYF; DNA: TGTGCCAGCAGCACCGGGACTACCTACGAGCAGTACTTC
V: TRBV7-8; D: TRBD2; J: TRBJ2-7; size: .; CDR3: CASSFRRLAGLQYF; DNA: TGTGCCAGCAGCTTTCGAAGACTAGCGGGATTGCAGTACTTC
V: TRBV29-1; D: .; J: TRBJ2-3; size: .; CDR3: CSVAGSTDTQYF; DNA: TGCAGCGTTGCCGGGAGTACAGATACGCAGTATTTT
V: TRBV5-1; D: TRBD1; J: TRBJ2-4; size: .; CDR3: CASSPETGGKNIQYF; DNA: TGCGCCAGCAGCCCTGAAACAGGGGGAAAAAACATTCAGTACTTC
V: TRBV5-4; D: .; J: TRBJ2-5; size: .; CDR3: CASSQQETQYF; DNA: TGTGCCAGCAGCCAGCAAGAGACCCAGTACTTC
V: TRBV6-6; D: .; J: TRBJ1-2; size: .; CDR3: CASSSQGGGYTF; DNA: TGTGCCAGCAGCTCCCAGGGTGGTGGCTACACCTTC
V: TRBV11-1; D: TRBD1; J: TRBJ1-5; size: .; CDR3: CASSQGQGGQPQHF; DNA: TGTGCCAGCAGCCAAGGACAGGGAGGTCAGCCCCAGCATTTT
V: TRBV7-9; D: TRBD2; J: TRBJ2-7; size: .; CDR3: CASSIGLASSYEQYF; DNA: TGTGCCAGCAGCATAGGACTAGCTTCCTCCTACGAGCAGTACTTC
V: TRBV13; D: TRBD1; J: TRBJ1-2; size: .; CDR3: CASSPTRQGIYGYTF; DNA: TGTGCCAGCAGCCCTACCCGACAGGGAATTTATGGCTACACCTTC
V: TRBV9; D: TRBD2; J: TRBJ2-3; size: .; CDR3: CASSVVPGGIDTQYF; DNA: TGTGCCAGCAGCGTAGTCCCGGGAGGTATAGATACGCAGTATTTT
V: TRBV6-6; D: TRBD1; J: TRBJ1-4; size: .; CDR3: CASSSRTGSNEKLFF; DNA: TGTGCCAGCAGTTCCCGGACAGGCAGTAATGAAAAACTGTTTTTT
V: TRBV5-4; D: .; J: TRBJ1-3; size: .; CDR3: CASSLAGLNTIYF; DNA: TGTGCCAGCAGCTTGGCAGGGTTAAACACCATATATTTT
V: TRBV7-2; D: .; J: TRBJ2-2; size: once; CDR3: CASSDGARRAGELFF; DNA: TGTGCCAGCAGCGACGGGGCACGGAGGGCCGGGGAGCTGTTTTTT
V: TRBV19; D: .; J: TRBJ1-5; size: .; CDR3: CASRARRGRGAGNQPQHF; DNA: TGTGCCAGTAGAGCCCGTAGAGGAAGGGGCGCCGGCAATCAGCCCCAGCATTTT
V: TRBV7-2; D: .; J: TRBJ2-7; size: .; CDR3: CASSPGGDEQYF; DNA: TGTGCCAGCAGCCCCGGGGGAGACGAGCAGTACTTC
V: TRBV7-6; D: .; J: TRBJ2-7; size: .; CDR3: CASSLNTAYEQYF; DNA: TGTGCCAGCAGCTTGAATACGGCCTACGAGCAGTACTTC
V: TRBV7-3; D: TRBD1; J: TRBJ2-4; size: .; CDR3: CASSTSGTGENIQYF; DNA: TGTGCCAGCAGCACGTCCGGGACAGGGGAGAACATTCAGTACTTC
V: TRBV7-9; D: .; J: TRBJ2-5; size: .; CDR3: CASSLSRLQETQYF; DNA: TGTGCCAGCAGCTTAAGCAGGTTACAAGAGACCCAGTACTTC
V: TRBV30; D: .; J: TRBJ1-4; size: once; CDR3: CAWSVGGFGTTNEKLFF; DNA: TGTGCCTGGAGTGTGGGGGGTTTTGGCACAACTAATGAAAAACTGTTTTTT
V: TRBV18; D: TRBD1; J: TRBJ1-3; size: .; CDR3: CASSPFGTGSGNTIYF; DNA: TGTGCCAGCTCACCGTTTGGGACAGGCTCTGGAAACACCATATATTTT
V: TRBV27; D: .; J: TRBJ2-6; size: .; CDR3: CASSLSNLPSGANVLTF; DNA: TGTGCCAGCAGTTTATCGAATTTACCCTCTGGGGCCAACGTCCTGACTTTC
V: TRBV18; D: .; J: TRBJ2-3; size: .; CDR3: CASSPPNGVISTDTQYF; DNA: TGTGCCAGCTCACCACCGAACGGGGTAATTAGCACAGATACGCAGTATTTT
V: TRBV19; D: TRBD1; J: TRBJ1-5; size: .; CDR3: CASSRGTGWEPQHF; DNA: TGTGCCAGTAGTAGAGGGACAGGGTGGGAGCCCCAGCATTTT
V: TRBV14; D: .; J: TRBJ1-2; size: few; CDR3: CASSHSVGGYTF; DNA: TGTGCCAGCAGCCACAGTGTGGGTGGCTACACCTTC
V: TRBV19; D: .; J: TRBJ1-5; size: .; CDR3: CASSIGGSNQPQHF; DNA: TGTGCCAGTAGTATAGGGGGAAGCAATCAGCCCCAGCATTTT
V: TRBV6-5; D: .; J: TRBJ1-1; size: .; CDR3: CASSWQGVPKGTEAFF; DNA: TGTGCCAGCAGTTGGCAAGGGGTTCCCAAAGGCACTGAAGCTTTCTTT